This entry concerns a single TCR beta chain. Unique molecular identifiers featured in how the TCRbeta library was prepared. TCRdb recomputed calls from the PCR reads with MiXCR, one row per CDR3 protein. In the table there are some 500,000 distinct CDR3 sequences, approximately 30% of which are singletons. This specimen belongs to a study of T-cell reconstitution after alpha-beta-depleted transplantation in children. The CDR3 sequence is 17 residues long. Trimming at V came to 3 bases and at J to 6 bases, leaving 12 bases not matched to a gene. Germline V lookup: CDR1 KGHDR, CDR2 SFDVKD. Source: PBMCs from the stem cell graft donor, taken from the stem cell graft. This TCR was sampled from a human donor who donated a stem cell graft to a child with aplastic anemia. This rearrangement joins TRBV24-1 to TRBJ2-3; the match to TRBD2 covers 9 bases. CDR3 protein: CATSDPVLAGVRDTQYF. DNA of the CDR3: TGTGCCACCAGTGATCCAGTCTTAGCGGGAGTGAGGGATACGCAGTATTTT.